The 4 T cell receptor beta chains presented below share a single source sample, sequenced in a study of identical twins. One entry per CDR3 protein, called by TCRdb with MiXCR from the 5' RACE reads. The table has about 900,000 distinct CDR3 sequences, roughly 12% seen once. A further study also used this sample, focusing on yellow fever vaccine responses in identical twins.

Sample: PBMCs. Receptor source: a woman aged 18-30 years in good health.

This clonotype has just a few counts. The chain combines TRBV5-1 with TRBJ2-3; TRBD2 agrees at 7 bases. Trimming removed 3 bases from V and 6 bases from J; junction bases left unmatched: 10. In germline, CDR1 is SGHRS, CDR2 YFSETQ. The CDR3 contains 15 residues. The CDR3 here is CASSWIASGQDTQYF. CDR3 nucleotides: TGCGCCAGCAGCTGGATTGCTAGCGGTCAGGATACGCAGTATTTT.

This clonotype has just a few counts. The V call is TRBV15, the J call TRBJ1-4; TRBD1 agrees at 7 bases. Unmatched junction bases numbered 11, after V lost 5 bases and J lost 5 bases. The CDR3 covers 16 residues. CDR1 and CDR2 from the germline V gene are LNHNV and YYDKDF (reference sequence). CDR3 nucleotides: TGTGCCACCAGCCGCTTGCCGGGACAGACGAATGAAAAACTGTTTTTT. Protein sequence: CATSRLPGQTNEKLFF.

The chain recombines TRBV2 with TRBJ2-7, with 10 bases identical to TRBD2. CDR3 length: 14 amino acids. From germline, CDR1 is SNHLY and CDR2 FYNNEI. V shed 3 bases and J 5 bases; nucleotides not matched to a gene: 4. The CDR3 region is CASSEASGRDEQYF. CDR3 coding DNA: TGTGCCAGCAGTGAGGCCAGCGGGAGGGACGAGCAGTACTTC.

The J gene is TRBJ1-5, the V gene TRBV6-1, with D possibly TRBD1 on 5 matching bases. Germline-derived CDR1 and CDR2 are MNHNS and SASEGT. This CDR3 region has 14 residues. V was trimmed by 2 bases and J by 5 bases, leaving 10 bases between them. The CDR3 region is CASSEQGSDQPQHF. CDR3 coding DNA: TGTGCCAGCAGTGAACAGGGCTCCGATCAGCCCCAGCATTTT.